This T cell receptor (beta chain) was captured by sequencing in a study of shared clonotypes between healthy human individuals. Study overall: Each donor contributed plates that comprised three CD4 naive, three CD4 memory, two CD8 naive and one CD8 memory. Study-level points and caveats: Relative to their counterparts shared across all four donors, non-shared clonotypes exhibited diminished generation probabilities.

Germline-derived CDR1 and CDR2 are SNHLY and FYNNEI. This CDR3 spans 16 amino acids. V was pared by 8 bases and J by 4 bases, with 15 bases of the junction left unmatched. The protocol was immunoSEQ multiplex PCR, while the TCRdb copy is restricted to in-frame clones and leaves out a portion. The sample shows over 2 million clones, 85% to 95% of them seen only once. About this clone itself: Its antigen is not identified.

Both subsets, CD45RA+ naive and CD45RA-negative memory, were split from the CD4+ cells. The chain is built from TRBV2 and TRBJ1-2; 8 nucleotides match TRBD1. This clonotype originated in a man in his late teens or twenties in good health. Some clones in this sample may be carry-over from other donors' samples. The sequencing input was naive CD4+ T cells from PBMCs. Described subset: CD45RA+ positively selected. The CDR3 protein is CASVGRGLLGSYGYTF. The CDR3 DNA sequence: TGTGCCAGCGTAGGCAGGGGGCTACTAGGGTCCTATGGCTACACCTTC.